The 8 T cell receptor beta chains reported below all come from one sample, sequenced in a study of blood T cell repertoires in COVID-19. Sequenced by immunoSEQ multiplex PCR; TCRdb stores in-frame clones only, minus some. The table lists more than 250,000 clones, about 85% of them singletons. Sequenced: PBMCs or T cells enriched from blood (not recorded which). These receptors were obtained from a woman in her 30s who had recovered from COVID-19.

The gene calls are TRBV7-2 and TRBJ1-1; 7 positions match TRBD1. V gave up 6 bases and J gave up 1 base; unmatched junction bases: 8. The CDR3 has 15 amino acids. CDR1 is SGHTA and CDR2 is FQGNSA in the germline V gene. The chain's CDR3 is CASRTRGQPNTEAFF. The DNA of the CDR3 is TGTGCCAGCAGAACCCGGGGACAGCCGAACACTGAAGCTTTCTTT.

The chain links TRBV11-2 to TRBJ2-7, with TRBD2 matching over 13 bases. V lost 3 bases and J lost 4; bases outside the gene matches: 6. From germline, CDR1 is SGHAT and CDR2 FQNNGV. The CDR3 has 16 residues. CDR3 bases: TGTGCCAGCAGCTTGTATACTAGCGGGGGGGTTTACGAGCAGTACTTC. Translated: CASSLYTSGGVYEQYF.

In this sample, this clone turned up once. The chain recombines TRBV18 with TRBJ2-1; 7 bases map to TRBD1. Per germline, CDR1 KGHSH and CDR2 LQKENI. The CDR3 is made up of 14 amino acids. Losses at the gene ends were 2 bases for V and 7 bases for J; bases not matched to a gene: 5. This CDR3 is CASSPAAGGNEQFF. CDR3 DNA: TGTGCCAGCTCACCAGCGGCAGGGGGAAATGAGCAGTTCTTC.

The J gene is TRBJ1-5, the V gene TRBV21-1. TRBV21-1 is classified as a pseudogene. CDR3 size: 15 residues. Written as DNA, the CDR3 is TGTGCCAGCAGCACCCTCGGCCGGGGCAATCAGCCCCAGCATTTT. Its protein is CASSTLGRGNQPQHF.

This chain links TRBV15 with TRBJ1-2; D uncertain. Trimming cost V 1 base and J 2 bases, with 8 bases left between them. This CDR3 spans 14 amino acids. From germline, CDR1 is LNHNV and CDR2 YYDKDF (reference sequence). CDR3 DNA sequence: TGTGCCACCAGCAGAGCCGAGAACAACTATGGCTACACCTTC. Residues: CATSRAENNYGYTF.

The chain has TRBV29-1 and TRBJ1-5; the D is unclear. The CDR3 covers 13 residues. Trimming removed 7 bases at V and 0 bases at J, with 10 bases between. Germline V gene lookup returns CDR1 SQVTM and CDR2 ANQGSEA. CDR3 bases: TGCAGCGCCACAGATAATAGCAATCAGCCCCAGCATTTT. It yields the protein CSATDNSNQPQHF.

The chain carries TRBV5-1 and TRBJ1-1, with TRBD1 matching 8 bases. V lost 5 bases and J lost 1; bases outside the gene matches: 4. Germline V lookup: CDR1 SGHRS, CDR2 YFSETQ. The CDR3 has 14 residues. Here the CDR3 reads CASRIDRGNTEAFF. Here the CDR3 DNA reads TGCGCCAGCAGAATCGACAGGGGGAACACTGAAGCTTTCTTT.

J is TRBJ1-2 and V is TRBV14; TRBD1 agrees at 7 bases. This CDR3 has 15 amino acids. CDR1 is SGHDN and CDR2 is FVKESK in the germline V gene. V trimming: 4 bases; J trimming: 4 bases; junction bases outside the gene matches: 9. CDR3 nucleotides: TGTGCCAGCAGCCTATCGGGGGCAGGGGGCTATGGCTACACCTTC. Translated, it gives CASSLSGAGGYGYTF.